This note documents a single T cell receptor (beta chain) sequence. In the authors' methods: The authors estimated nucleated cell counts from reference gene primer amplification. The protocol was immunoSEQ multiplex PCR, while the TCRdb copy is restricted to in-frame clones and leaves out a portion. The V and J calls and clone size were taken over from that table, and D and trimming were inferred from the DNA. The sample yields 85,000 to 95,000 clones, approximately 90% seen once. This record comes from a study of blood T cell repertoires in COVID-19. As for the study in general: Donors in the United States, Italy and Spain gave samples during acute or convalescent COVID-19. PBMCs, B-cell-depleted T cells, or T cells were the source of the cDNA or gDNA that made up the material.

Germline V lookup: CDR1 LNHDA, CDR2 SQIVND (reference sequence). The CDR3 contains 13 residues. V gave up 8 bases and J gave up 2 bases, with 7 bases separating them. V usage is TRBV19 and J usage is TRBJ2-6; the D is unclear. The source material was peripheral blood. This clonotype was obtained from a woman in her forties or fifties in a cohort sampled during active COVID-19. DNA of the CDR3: TGTGCCAGTCGGAGCCCTGGGGCCAACGTCCTGACTTTC. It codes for CASRSPGANVLTF.